The entry below describes one T cell receptor (beta chain). Produced via immunoSEQ multiplex PCR; TCRdb's table is partial and in-frame only. The sample lists about 190,000 clones; around 87% were seen once. This sample was taken from a study of blood T cell repertoires in COVID-19. Study-wide context: Donors in the United States, Italy and Spain gave samples during acute or convalescent COVID-19.

The ends were cut back, 2 bases at V and 4 bases at J, with 12 bases in the middle. The CDR3 is 15 amino acids. In germline, CDR1 is SGHAT, CDR2 FQNNGV. The rearrangement joins TRBV11-2 to TRBJ1-3, with TRBD1 as a possible D gene (6 bases). The source material was PBMCs or T cells enriched from blood (not recorded which). The sequence was obtained from a woman in her thirties or forties in a cohort exposed to, infected with or recovered from COVID-19 (not recorded which). The CDR3 DNA follows: TGTGCCAGCAGCTTACAACGACAGGCAGGAAACACCATATATTTT. Its translation: CASSLQRQAGNTIYF.